These 5 T cell receptor beta chains were sequenced from one sample in a study of tissue T cells after allogeneic stem cell transplantation. The repertoire was sequenced with immunoSEQ multiplex PCR; TCRdb's copy has only in-frame clones and lacks some. Among approximately 5,000 clones listed, nearly 40% were seen once. Indicated time point: mouse harvest day 14 after allogeneic transplant. Tail vein injection delivered 10^7 T-cell-depleted bone marrow cells and 10^6 splenic CD5+ T cells. Sequenced material: gut tissue. These receptors were obtained from a female BALB/c mouse given C57BL/6 T cells with graft-versus-host disease after an allogeneic hematopoietic cell transplant.

On this clone: Gene and germline names: mouse. The sequence runs out 1 residue before the end of the CDR3; the remainder is reconstructed from the germline J gene. J is TRBJ1-4 and V is TRBV16; D is possibly TRBD1 (5 bases). V shed 0 bases and J shed 8 bases, with 7 bases lying between them. CDR1 is SGHSA, CDR2 FRNQAP, per germline. The CDR3 loop spans 13 amino acids. Here the CDR3 reads CASSLDREERLFF. Incomplete CDR3 DNA: TGTGCAAGCAGCTTAGACAGGGAAGAAAGATTATTT.

On this clone itself: Mouse gene names apply. Sequencing ends 1 residue short of the CDR3 end; the germline J gene provides the rest. V and J are TRBV23 and TRBJ2-5; the DNA was not compared with TRBD2, the D call given in the table. Germline assignment: CDR1 KGHTA and CDR2 FQNQQP. The CDR3 runs 17 residues. The CDR3 protein is CSSSQSGLGGHQDTQYF. Partial CDR3 DNA: TGCTCCAGCAGTCAATCGGGGCTGGGGGGGCACCAAGACACCCAGTAC.

Worth noting for this clone: Mouse gene names and germline throughout. The read ends 1 residue before the CDR3 terminus; that terminus is restored from the germline J gene. This sequence joins TRBV12-2 and TRBJ2-7; 11 bases agree with TRBD2. With V trimmed by 1 base and J by 3 bases, 4 bases remained unmatched. This CDR3 has 15 amino acids. Germline assignment: CDR1 SGHLS and CDR2 HYDKME. The CDR3 sequence: CASSLRTGGNYEQYF. The sequenced part of the CDR3 DNA is TGTGCCAGCTCTCTGCGGACTGGGGGGAACTATGAACAGTAC.

This clone was counted a few times. Gene names are mouse gene names. The read falls 1 residue short of the CDR3 end, and the missing part is taken from the germline J gene. The gene calls are TRBV26 and TRBJ2-5; 11 bases map to TRBD2. The germline V gene has CDR1 KGHPV and CDR2 FQNQEV (reference sequence). V lost 6 bases, J lost 3 bases, and 5 bases stayed unmatched. This CDR3 region has 15 residues. Partial CDR3 DNA: TGTGCCAGCAGACAAGACTGGGGGGGTCAAGACACCCAGTAC. Amino acid sequence: CASRQDWGGQDTQY. Given in full, the CDR3 is CASRQDWGGQDTQYF.

A note on this clone: Mouse gene names and germline throughout. The observed sequence ends 1 residue before the CDR3 terminus, with the missing tail filled in from the germline J gene. The V and J genes are TRBV23 and TRBJ1-3; the table's TRBD1 call for D was not verified on the DNA. The CDR3 extends over 12 amino acids. Per the germline V gene, CDR1 is KGHTA and CDR2 is FQNQQP. This chain's CDR3 is CSSSHQGNTLYF. The covered CDR3 bases are TGCTCCAGCAGTCACCAAGGAAATACGCTCTAT.